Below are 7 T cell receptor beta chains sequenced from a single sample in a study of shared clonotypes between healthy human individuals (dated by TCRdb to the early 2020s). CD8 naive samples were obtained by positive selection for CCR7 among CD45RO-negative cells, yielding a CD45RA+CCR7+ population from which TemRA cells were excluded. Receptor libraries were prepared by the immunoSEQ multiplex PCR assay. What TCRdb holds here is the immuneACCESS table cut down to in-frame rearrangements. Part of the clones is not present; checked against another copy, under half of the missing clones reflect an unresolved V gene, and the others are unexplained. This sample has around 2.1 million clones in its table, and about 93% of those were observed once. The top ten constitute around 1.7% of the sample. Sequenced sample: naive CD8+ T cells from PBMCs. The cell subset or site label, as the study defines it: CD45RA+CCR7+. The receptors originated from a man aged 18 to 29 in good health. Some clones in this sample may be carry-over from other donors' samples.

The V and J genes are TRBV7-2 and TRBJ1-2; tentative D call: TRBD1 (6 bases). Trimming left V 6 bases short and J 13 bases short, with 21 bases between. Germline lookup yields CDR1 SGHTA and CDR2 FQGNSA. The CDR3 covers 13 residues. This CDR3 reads CASRPAYTGTPTF. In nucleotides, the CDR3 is TGTGCCAGCAGACCGGCGTATACAGGGACCCCCACCTTC.

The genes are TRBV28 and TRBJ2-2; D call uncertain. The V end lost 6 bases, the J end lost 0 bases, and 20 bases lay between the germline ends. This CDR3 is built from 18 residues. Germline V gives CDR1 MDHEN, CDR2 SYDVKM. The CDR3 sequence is CASSLVQVFVPNTGELFF. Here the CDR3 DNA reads TGTGCCAGCAGCTTAGTTCAGGTCTTCGTCCCGAACACCGGGGAGCTGTTTTTT.

CDR3 DNA: TGTGCCAGCAGCGACGGGACAGGGGAAGAAGCTTTCTTT. Its protein product is CASSDGTGEEAFF. This sequence joins TRBV5-6 and TRBJ1-1, with 10 nucleotides matching TRBD1. Germline V lookup: CDR1 SGHDT, CDR2 YYEEEE. CDR3 length: 13 amino acids. The trim removed 4 bases at V and 8 bases at J, leaving 5 bases unmatched.

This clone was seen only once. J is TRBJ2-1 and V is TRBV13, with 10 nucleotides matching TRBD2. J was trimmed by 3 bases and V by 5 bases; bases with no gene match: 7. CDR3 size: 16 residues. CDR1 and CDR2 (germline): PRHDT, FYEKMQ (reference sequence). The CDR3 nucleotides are TGTGCCAGCAGCACCTTAGCGGGAGGAGGCTACAATGAGCAGTTCTTC. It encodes CASSTLAGGGYNEQFF.

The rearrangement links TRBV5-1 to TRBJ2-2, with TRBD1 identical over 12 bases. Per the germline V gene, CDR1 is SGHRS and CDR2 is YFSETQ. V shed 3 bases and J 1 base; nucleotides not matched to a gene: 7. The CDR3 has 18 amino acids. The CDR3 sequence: CASSWDRGQDWNTGELFF. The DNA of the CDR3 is TGCGCCAGCAGCTGGGACAGGGGGCAAGATTGGAACACCGGGGAGCTGTTTTTT.

In DNA, the CDR3 is TGCGCCAGCAGCTTATCTAGCGGGAGGGCTAATGAGCAGTTCTTC. This translates into CASSLSSGRANEQFF. The rearrangement joins TRBV5-1 to TRBJ2-1; 12 bases are shared with TRBD2. This CDR3 has 15 amino acids. The V gene's germline CDR1 is SGHRS and CDR2 YFSETQ. Trimming took 2 bases from V and 7 from J; bases not matched to a gene: 4.

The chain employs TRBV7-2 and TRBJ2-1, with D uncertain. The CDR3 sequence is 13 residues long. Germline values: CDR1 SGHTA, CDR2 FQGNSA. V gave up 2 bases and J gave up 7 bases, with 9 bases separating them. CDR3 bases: TGTGCCAGCAGCTTATTAGCTTCTAATGAGCAGTTCTTC. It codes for CASSLLASNEQFF.